This T cell receptor beta chain came from a study of CD8+CD57+ T cells in acquired aplastic anemia. Study at large: The sorted CD4+ and CD8+ cells yielded an average around 3.2 ug of DNA. Study conclusions and caveats: Controls did not differ significantly from patients in CD8+ Simpson's diversity. Some 31 sequences, all CD8+ CDR3, were shared between patients and controls.

In regard to this clonotype: Its antigen is unidentified. This may arise from a read error, as a much more abundant clone is one base away.

Sequencing involved patients with CD8+CD57+ cell expansion previously shown by flow cytometry. Prior therapy had not been administered to any patient at the time of blood sampling. Looked up from germline, CDR1 is GTSNPN and CDR2 is SVGIG (reference sequence). This CDR3 region has 15 residues. The V segment lost 2 bases and the J segment 6 bases; nucleotides outside the gene matches: 9. CDR3 and TCR beta VDJ profiling relied on a genomic DNA template. One entry per CDR3 protein, called by TCRdb with MiXCR from the reads. The table includes over 250,000 distinct CDR3 sequences, 45% to 65% detected once.

The material sequenced was sorted CD4+, CD8+, or CD8+CD57+ T cells (not recorded which) from PBMCs. The TCR originated in a human donor with aplastic anemia. The chain uses TRBV30 and TRBJ2-7, with 11 nucleotides matching TRBD2. The CDR3 protein is CAWSTGLAGSREQYF. For the CDR3, the DNA is TGTGCCTGGAGTACAGGACTAGCGGGTAGCCGCGAGCAGTACTTC.